The rows below give T cell receptor beta chains drawn from one sample of a study of a mutant IDH1 vaccine in newly diagnosed glioma. The protocol was immunoSEQ multiplex PCR, while the TCRdb copy is restricted to in-frame clones and leaves out a portion. The profile covers roughly 25,000 clones, with roughly 85% appearing a single time and 25% to 35% taken by the ten largest. For these TCRs, the target antigens are not known. The source material was PBMCs, sampled from a glioma patient whose treatment included an IDH1 peptide vaccine. Receptors originate from a young man with glioma. CDR3s leave out the opening cysteine and the closing phenylalanine or tryptophan.

TRBJ1-5 | TRBV5-5 | ASSFAPNNQPQH
TRBJ1-6 | TRBV9 | ASSRVGDSPLH
TRBJ1-2 | TRBV21-1 | ASSKDRVRRWYYYGYT
TRBJ2-5 | TRBV27 | ASRDPGQGRREGRGETQY
TRBJ2-2 | TRBV19 | ASSPGLALTGELF
TRBJ1-4 | TRBV9 | ASSAVQGLGNEKLF
TRBJ1-5 | TRBV10-2 | ASSAVSRVKQPQH
TRBJ1-1 | TRBV4-3 | ASSQGGLAEAF
TRBJ2-3 | TRBV7-9 | ASSLVASGTDTQY
TRBJ1-2 | TRBV6-4 | ASSDLRAWDFRYT
TRBJ2-3 | TRBV25-1 | ASSESRTGGADTQY
TRBJ1-4 | TRBV19 | ASSIKTGLTGRLF
TRBJ2-7 | TRBV7-3 | ASSLGGGSEQY
TRBJ2-7 | TRBV7-2 | ASSLEGYGQY
TRBJ2-7 | TRBV29-1 | SVAETGGGTYEQY
TRBJ2-1 | TRBV14 | ASGGPSYNEQF
TRBJ2-7 | TRBV7-6 | ASSTENAYYEQY
TRBJ2-5 | TRBV15 | ATSRDRVRQTRPETQY